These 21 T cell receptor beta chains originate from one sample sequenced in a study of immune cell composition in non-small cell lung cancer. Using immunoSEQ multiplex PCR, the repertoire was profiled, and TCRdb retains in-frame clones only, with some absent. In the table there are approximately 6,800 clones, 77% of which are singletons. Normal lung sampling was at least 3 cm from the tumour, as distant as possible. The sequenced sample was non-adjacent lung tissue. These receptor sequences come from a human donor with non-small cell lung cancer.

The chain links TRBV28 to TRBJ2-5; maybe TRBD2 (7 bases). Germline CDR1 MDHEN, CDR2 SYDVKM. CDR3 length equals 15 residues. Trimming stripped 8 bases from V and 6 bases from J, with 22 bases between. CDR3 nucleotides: TGTGCCAGCGGACCGACCGGGGGGCGCGGGCAGACCCAGTACTTC. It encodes CASGPTGGRGQTQYF.

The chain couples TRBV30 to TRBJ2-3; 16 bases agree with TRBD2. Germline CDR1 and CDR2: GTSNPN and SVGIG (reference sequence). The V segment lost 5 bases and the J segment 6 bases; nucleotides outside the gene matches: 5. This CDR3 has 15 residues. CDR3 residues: CAWGTSGGGSDTQYF. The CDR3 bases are TGTGCCTGGGGGACTAGCGGGGGGGGGTCCGATACGCAGTATTTT.

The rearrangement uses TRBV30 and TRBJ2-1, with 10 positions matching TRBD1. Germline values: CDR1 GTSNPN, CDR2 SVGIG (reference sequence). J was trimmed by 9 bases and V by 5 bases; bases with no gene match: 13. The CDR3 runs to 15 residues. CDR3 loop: CAWPKRDRGRGEQFF. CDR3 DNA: TGTGCCTGGCCAAAAAGGGACAGGGGAAGGGGTGAGCAGTTCTTC. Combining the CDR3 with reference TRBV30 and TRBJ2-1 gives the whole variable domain SQTIHQWPATLVQPVGSPLSLECTVEGTSNPNLYWYRQAAGRGLQLLFYSVGIGQISSEVPQNLSASRPQDRQFILSSKKLLLSDSGFYLCAWPKRDRGRGEQFFGPGTRLTVL.

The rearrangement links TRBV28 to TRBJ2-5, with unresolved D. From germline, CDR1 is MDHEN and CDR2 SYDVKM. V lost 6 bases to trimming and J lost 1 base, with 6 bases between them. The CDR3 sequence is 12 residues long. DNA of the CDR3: TGTGCCAGCAGCCCTTTCCAAGAGACCCAGTACTTC. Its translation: CASSPFQETQYF.

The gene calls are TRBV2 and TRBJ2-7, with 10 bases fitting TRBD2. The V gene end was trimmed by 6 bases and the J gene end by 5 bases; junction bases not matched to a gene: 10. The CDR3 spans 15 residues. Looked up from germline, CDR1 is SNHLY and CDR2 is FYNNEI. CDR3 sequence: CASRRGLAGVDEQYF. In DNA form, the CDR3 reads TGTGCCAGCAGGCGAGGGCTAGCGGGAGTCGACGAGCAGTACTTC.

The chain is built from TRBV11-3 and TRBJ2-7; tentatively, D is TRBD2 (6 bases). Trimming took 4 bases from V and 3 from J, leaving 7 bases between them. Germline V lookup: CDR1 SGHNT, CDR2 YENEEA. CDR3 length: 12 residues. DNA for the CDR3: TGTGCCAGCAGCTCCGGGGGCTACGAGCAGTACTTC. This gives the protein CASSSGGYEQYF.

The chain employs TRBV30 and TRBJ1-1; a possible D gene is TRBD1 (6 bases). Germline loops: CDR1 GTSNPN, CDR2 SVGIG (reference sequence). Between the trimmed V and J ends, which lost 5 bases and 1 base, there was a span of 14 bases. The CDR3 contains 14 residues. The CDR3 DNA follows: TGTGCCTGGGCCCGGGACAACTCGAACACTGAAGCTTTCTTT. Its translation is CAWARDNSNTEAFF.

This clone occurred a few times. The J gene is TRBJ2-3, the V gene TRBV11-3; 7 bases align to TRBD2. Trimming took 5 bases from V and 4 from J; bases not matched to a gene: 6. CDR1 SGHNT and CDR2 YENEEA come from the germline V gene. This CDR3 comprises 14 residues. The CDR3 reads CASSERDGADTQYF. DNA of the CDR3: TGTGCCAGCAGCGAGCGGGATGGGGCAGATACGCAGTATTTT.

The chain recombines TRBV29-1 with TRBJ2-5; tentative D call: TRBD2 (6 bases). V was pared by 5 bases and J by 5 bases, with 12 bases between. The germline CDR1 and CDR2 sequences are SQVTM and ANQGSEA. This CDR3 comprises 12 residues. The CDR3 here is CSVRGGEETQYF. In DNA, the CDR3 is TGCAGCGTTAGGGGAGGCGAGGAGACCCAGTACTTC.

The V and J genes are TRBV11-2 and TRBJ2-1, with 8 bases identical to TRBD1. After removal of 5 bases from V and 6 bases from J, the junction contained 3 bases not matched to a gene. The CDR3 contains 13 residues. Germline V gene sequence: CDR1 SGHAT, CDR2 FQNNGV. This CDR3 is CASSPGQGNEQFF. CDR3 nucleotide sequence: TGTGCCAGCAGCCCCGGACAGGGCAATGAGCAGTTCTTC.

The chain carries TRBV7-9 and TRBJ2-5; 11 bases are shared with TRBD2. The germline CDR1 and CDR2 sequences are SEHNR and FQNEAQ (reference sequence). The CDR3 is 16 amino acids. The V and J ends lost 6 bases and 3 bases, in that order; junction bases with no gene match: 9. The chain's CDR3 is CASSSGTSGLEETQYF. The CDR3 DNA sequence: TGTGCCAGCAGTTCCGGGACTAGCGGATTAGAAGAGACCCAGTACTTC.

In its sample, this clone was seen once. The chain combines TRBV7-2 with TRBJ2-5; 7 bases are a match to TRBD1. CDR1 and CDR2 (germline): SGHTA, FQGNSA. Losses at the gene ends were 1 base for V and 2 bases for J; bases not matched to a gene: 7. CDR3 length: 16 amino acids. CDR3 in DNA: TGTGCCAGCAGCTTAGAAGGGGGCCTTTTTCAAGAGACCCAGTACTTC. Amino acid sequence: CASSLEGGLFQETQYF.

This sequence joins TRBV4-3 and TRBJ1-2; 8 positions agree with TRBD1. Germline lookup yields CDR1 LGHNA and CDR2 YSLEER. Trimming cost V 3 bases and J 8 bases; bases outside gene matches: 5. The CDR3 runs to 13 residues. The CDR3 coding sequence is TGCGCCAGCAGCCATCGCACAGGGGGGGGCTACACCTTC. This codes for CASSHRTGGGYTF.

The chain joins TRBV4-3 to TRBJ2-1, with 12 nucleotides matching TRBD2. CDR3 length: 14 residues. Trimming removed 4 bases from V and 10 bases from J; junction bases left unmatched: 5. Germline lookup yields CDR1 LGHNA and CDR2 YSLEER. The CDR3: CASSLGLAGSEQFF. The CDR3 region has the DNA TGCGCCAGCAGCCTAGGACTAGCGGGGTCGGAGCAGTTCTTC.

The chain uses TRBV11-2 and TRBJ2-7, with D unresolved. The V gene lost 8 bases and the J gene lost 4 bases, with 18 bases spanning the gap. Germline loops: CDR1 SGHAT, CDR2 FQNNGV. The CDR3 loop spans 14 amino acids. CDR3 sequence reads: CASGELVSIYEQYF. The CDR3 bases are TGTGCCAGCGGAGAGCTCGTTTCAATTTACGAGCAGTACTTC.

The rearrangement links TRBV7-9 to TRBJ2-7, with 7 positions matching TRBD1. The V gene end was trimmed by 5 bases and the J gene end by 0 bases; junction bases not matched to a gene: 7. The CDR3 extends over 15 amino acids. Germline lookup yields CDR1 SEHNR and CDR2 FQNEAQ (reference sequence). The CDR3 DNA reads TGTGCCAGCAGCCCCATGACAGGGTACTCCTACGAGCAGTACTTC. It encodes CASSPMTGYSYEQYF.

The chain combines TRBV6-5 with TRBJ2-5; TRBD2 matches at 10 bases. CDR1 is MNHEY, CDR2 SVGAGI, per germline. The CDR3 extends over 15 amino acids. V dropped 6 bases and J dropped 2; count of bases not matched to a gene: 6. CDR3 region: CASRSGGGIQETQYF. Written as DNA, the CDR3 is TGTGCCAGCAGGAGCGGGGGGGGTATACAAGAGACCCAGTACTTC.

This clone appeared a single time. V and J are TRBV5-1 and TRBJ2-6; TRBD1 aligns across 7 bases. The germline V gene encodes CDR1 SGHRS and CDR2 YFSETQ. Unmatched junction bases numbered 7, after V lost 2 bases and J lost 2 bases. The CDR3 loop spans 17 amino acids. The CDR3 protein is CASSFWTGGTGANVLTF. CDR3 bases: TGCGCCAGCAGCTTCTGGACAGGAGGTACTGGGGCCAACGTCCTGACTTTC.

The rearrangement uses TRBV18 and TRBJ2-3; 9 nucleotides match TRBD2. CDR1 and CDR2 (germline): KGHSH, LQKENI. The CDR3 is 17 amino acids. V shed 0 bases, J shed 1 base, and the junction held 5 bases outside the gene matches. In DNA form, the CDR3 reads TGTGCCAGCTCACCACCTCGAGCGGGGGGCCGCACAGATACGCAGTATTTT. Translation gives CASSPPRAGGRTDTQYF.

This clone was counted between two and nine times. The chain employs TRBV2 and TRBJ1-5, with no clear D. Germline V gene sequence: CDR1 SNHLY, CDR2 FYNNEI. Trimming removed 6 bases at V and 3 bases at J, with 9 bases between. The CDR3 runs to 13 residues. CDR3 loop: CASRQDFNQPQHF. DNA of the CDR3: TGTGCCAGCAGACAAGATTTCAATCAGCCCCAGCATTTT. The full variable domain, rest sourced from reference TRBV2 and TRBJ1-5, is EPEVTQTPSHQVTQMGQEVILRCVPISNHLYFYWYRQILGQKVEFLVSFYNNEISEKSEIFDDQFSVERPDGSNFTLKIRSTKLEDSAMYFCASRQDFNQPQHFGDGTRLSIL.

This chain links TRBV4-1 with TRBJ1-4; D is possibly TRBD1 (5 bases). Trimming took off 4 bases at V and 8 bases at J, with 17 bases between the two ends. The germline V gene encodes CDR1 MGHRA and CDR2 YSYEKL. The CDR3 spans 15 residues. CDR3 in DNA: TGCGCCAGCAGCCGACTCGGACATTATGTAGAAAAACTGTTTTTT. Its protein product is CASSRLGHYVEKLFF.